This entry concerns a single T cell receptor beta chain. The antigen it recognizes is unknown. No much larger clonotype is one base removed from it; base qualities were not supplied. The record originates from a study of cytomegalovirus exposure and HLA in healthy donors (dated by TCRdb to about 2017). With regard to the full study: In an earlier analysis of approximately 640 of the donors, 250 to 350 Gb of sequence data and approximately 120 million unique TCR beta sequences from roughly 180 million T cells were reported. An early release that covered 640 HLA-typed donors contained approximately 300 gigabases of sequencing data and some 87 million unique TCR sequences. Of the roughly 400 genotyped donors, approximately 80% fell in the genetic ancestry cluster associated with self-reported Caucasian donors. The study was designed to test whether signatures of past pathogen exposure could be identified by cataloging public T cell receptors. The study used immunosequencing to profile the T cell repertoires of some 600 subjects and linked those repertoires to cytomegalovirus serostatus. A separate validation cohort of roughly 110 different subjects was used in addition to the roughly 720-subject first cohort. High-throughput TCR immunosequencing, statistical association of individual TCRs with disease status, and machine learning were combined to predict cytomegalovirus infection status. A later analysis re-examined previously published TCR beta repertoires from around 670 donors and added high-resolution HLA genotyping to investigate patterns of TCR occurrence. Rather than drawing on any new phenotypic data, the later analysis identified candidate immune exposures from TCR beta sequences and the way those sequences occurred across donors. To decide whether each TCR beta V gene segment behaved as functional or pseudogenic, an earlier analysis of fewer than 750 of the donors relied on high-throughput TCR beta sequencing. Alongside the repertoire data, information on donor age, sex, ethnicity and CMV serostatus was compiled. A later genetic analysis used genome-wide SNP genotypes for about 55% of the 666 donors, treating that subset as a discovery cohort. All discovery cohort repertoires had been generated on a single sequencing platform. HLA typing included class I and class II loci at four-digit resolution. Typing coverage differed by locus: A, B, C, DRB1 and DQB1 were typed in about 629-640 donors, DQA1 in about 500, DPA1 in some 570, and DPB1 in just under 490. Five DR-DQ haplotypes were treated as single units for association and clustering because of strong linkage in the cohort. Among about 410 genotyped donors of the cohort, an average of roughly 230,000 unique TCR beta nucleotide sequences was sequenced per donor, of which approximately 19% were non-productive.

V loses 1 base of germline sequence and J loses 2 bases, and the interval between the two ends is 15 bases. The CDR3 has 16 amino acids, counting the end cysteine and phenylalanine. Only CDR3 DNA is held: 48 bases, read in frame from base 1. The germline V gene supplies CDR1 SGHAT and CDR2 FQNNGV. The library was made by the immunoSEQ multiplex PCR assay. The multiplex PCR relied on a mix of 60 forward primers for TCR Vbeta segments and 13 reverse primers for TCR Jbeta segments. The CDR3 region of rearranged TCR beta genes was amplified from genomic DNA by a multiplex PCR assay. The Illumina HiSeq System was used to sequence the amplified TCR beta libraries as 87-base-pair reads. Per the authors' processing: Across the roughly 640 repertoires, a later analysis counted tens of millions of unique TCR beta chains, some 11 million of which were shared by at least two donors. A nearest-neighbor algorithm error-corrected the raw reads and collapsed the reads into unique sequences, merging closely related sequences to remove PCR and sequencing errors. To assign V, D and J gene segments, CDR3 sequences were aligned to IMGT reference sequences. For a sequence to be retained, a match of at least six nucleotides was required to both a V gene segment and a J gene segment. Rearrangements were called productive when the CDR3 lacked stop codons and stayed in frame with V and J; all others were non-productive. CDR3 was defined by IMGT convention, running from the second conserved V-encoded cysteine to the conserved J-encoded phenylalanine. Sequences without an unambiguous match to a single V gene segment were excluded from the earlier analysis of about 600 of the donors. In an earlier analysis of around 590 of the donors, a V segment was called functional when productive rearrangements were above 56.7%, and segregating when the standard deviation between donors exceeded 5%. A statistical classification framework was built for diagnosing cytomegalovirus status from the catalog of TCR beta chain sequences. A later analysis assigned V and J genes by comparing TCR nucleotide sequences with IMGT/GENE-DB human TR gene sequences. In a later analysis, CDR3 sequences and most-parsimonious VDJ recombination scenarios were assigned using the TCRdist pipeline. A later analysis defined each TCR beta chain by its CDR3 amino acid sequence plus V-gene family, and excluded reads lacking a unique V-gene family. A later analysis removed several hundred highly shared, low-generation-probability nucleotide sequences to deal with suspected cross-contamination and a sequencing artifact. In a later analysis, a clonal expansion index for each public chain was calculated from normalized within-repertoire ranks of inferred template counts. In a later analysis, generation probabilities were computed with a VDJ recombination model fitted to out-of-frame rearrangements, and the resulting probabilities were checked against IGoR. Hypergeometric tests were used in a later analysis to score TCR-TCR, TCR-HLA and TCR-CMV co-occurrence, with a repertoire-size bias correction applied to the TCR pairs. False discovery rates were estimated in a later analysis by permuting HLA or CMV assignments 20 times. In a later analysis, co-occurring TCRs were grouped using DBSCAN, and TCRdist sequence similarity was added for clustering within HLA-allele-positive subsets. Co-occurrence clustering excluded repertoires with fewer than 30,000 or more than 120,000 public chains, plus five with anomalous nucleotide sharing. TCRdb mirrors the immuneACCESS table, restricted to in-frame sequences. Some clones are absent from its copies; in checked studies, under half trace to an unresolved V gene, and the reason for the others is unknown. V, J and clone size are those of that table, while D and trimming were read from the DNA. Present in this sample are around 140,000 clones, over 60% of which were seen just once. Around 1.7% of the sample lies in the top ten.

The study at large found these results: In vitro tests confirmed that a few of the cytomegalovirus-associated TCR beta chains recognize cytomegalovirus antigens. An earlier analysis of 587 of the donors showed that most TCR beta V segments appeared in productive rearrangements either about 87% or about 30% of the time, which broadly matched IMGT annotations. Some IMGT-functional V segments, including TRBV6-2 and TRBV6-3, could not be told apart with the 87-base-pair reads, so those segments were excluded. The classifier was reported to diagnose cytomegalovirus status with high specificity and sensitivity in both the original cohort and the validation cohort. Several of the top co-occurrence clusters appeared to be linked to parvovirus B19, influenza, CMV and Epstein-Barr virus, according to a later analysis. In a later analysis, HLA-associated TCR beta chains showed more clonal expansion and lower generation probabilities than non-associated chains that were equally common. A later analysis found that most CMV-associated TCR beta chains appeared HLA-restricted, with HLA associations seemingly driven largely by CMV exposure. Sequencing depth was assumed to be roughly uniform across donors in the presence/absence analyses, though that assumption may not hold. According to a later genetic analysis, donors in an Asian-associated ancestry cluster had fewer N-insertions in productive TCRs than the approximately 650-donor mean. The authors suggested that the approach could potentially be generalized to other disease states and immunological phenotypes. The cohort was sequenced for TCR beta chains only, and without alpha or paired-chain data the features that could be detected were limited. A cluster of highly shared sequence variants was judged likely to represent a technical artifact of the sequencing pipeline. In a later analysis, TCR association rates were found to vary across HLA loci, with the most associated TCRs seen for DRB1 alleles and the fewest for HLA-C alleles. A later analysis associated approximately 17,000 TCR beta sequences with specific HLA alleles at a false discovery rate of 0.05. Linkage disequilibrium might explain the correlated functional status among segregating V segments, but an unknown experimental factor could not be excluded. The earlier analysis of approximately 560 of the donors excluded roughly 17 rarely observed V segments, including chromosome 9 orphons, because counts were too low. Across donors, most TCR sequences were observed very rarely, whereas some public TCRs were present in many individuals. In a later genetic analysis, a missense DCLRE1C variant was associated with V-gene and J-gene trimming of TCR beta chains, and the association was replicated in an independent cohort. In the study, 150 to 200 TCR beta chains were listed as associated with cytomegalovirus. Because HLA typing was missing for some donors at each locus, association tests included only the typed subset. Strong co-occurrence of HLA alleles, especially DR and DQ, made assigning TCR associations to individual alleles difficult. A further reported finding was that TCR beta sequences accurately predicted the HLA-A and HLA-B alleles for most subjects in the first cohort. Immune exposure information for the cohort was limited to CMV serostatus.

The cohort was made up of 666 healthy bone marrow donors. All cohort members were sampled while nominally healthy, although unrecorded immune exposures were likely present. The donor tested CMV seronegative, placing the donor among the 300 to 450 seronegative members of the cohort. Every donor gave a peripheral blood sample, and the peripheral blood mononuclear cells from that sample were used for TCR beta sequencing. Genomic DNA was extracted from the blood cell samples with the Qiagen DNeasy Blood Extraction Kit. The chain is made from TRBV11-2 and TRBJ2-7; no confident D gene assignment can be made. The specimen was PBMCs. The clonotype originates from a female donor in good health and CMV-seronegative. The CDR3 reads CASSLGVAAPTYEQYF. In nucleotide form, the sequence is TGTGCCAGCAGCTTAGGCGTCGCAGCGCCTACCTACGAGCAGTACTTC.